Following are 16 T cell receptor beta chains from one sample sequenced in a study of Ad26.COV2.S vaccination and SARS-CoV-2 variants. The sample's treatment: some 20 received Ad26.COV2.S at low or high dose, single or two shots; about five received placebo; per-sample allocation not given. The study sampled participants on day 63 after the first vaccine or placebo injection. Clones were sequenced by immunoSEQ multiplex PCR, and TCRdb holds only the in-frame ones, with some missing. Counted here are about 500,000 clones, about 88% occurring once; the ten biggest clones make up roughly 1.7%. The sequencing used peripheral blood, collected in a trial of Ad26.COV2.S vaccine versus placebo. The source of these receptors is a person aged 18-60 years who received the Ad26.COV2.S COVID-19 vaccine or a placebo.

The CDR3 loop is CASSARDRGQGGELFF. Here the CDR3 DNA reads TGCGCCAGCAGCGCCCGGGACAGGGGGCAAGGTGGGGAGCTGTTTTTT. This sequence joins TRBV5-1 and TRBJ2-2, with 12 nucleotides matching TRBD1. The CDR3 consists of 16 residues. The germline CDR1 and CDR2 sequences are SGHRS and YFSETQ. Germline trimming cut 4 bases from V and 8 bases from J; bases unmatched to any gene: 9.

This chain uses TRBV7-3 with TRBJ1-1; maybe TRBD1 (5 bases). V was pared by 3 bases and J by 3 bases, with 8 bases between. Germline V lookup: CDR1 SGHTA, CDR2 FQGTGA. The CDR3 covers 13 residues. The CDR3 is CASSFGGYTEAFF. Here the CDR3 DNA reads TGTGCCAGCAGCTTTGGGGGGTACACTGAAGCTTTCTTT.

With regard to this clone: Other nucleotide sequences from this sample produce the same CDR3. The chain joins TRBV5-1 to TRBJ1-4, with D perhaps matching TRBD1 (5 bases). The CDR3 runs 14 residues. Trimming removed 4 bases from V and 2 bases from J, with 9 bases in between. The germline gives CDR1 SGHRS, CDR2 YFSETQ. CDR3 nucleotides: TGCGCCAGCAGCCTGGGACCGACTAATGAAAAACTGTTTTTT. Encoded protein: CASSLGPTNEKLFF.

The chain employs TRBV29-1 and TRBJ2-3, with D tentatively TRBD1 or TRBD2 (5 bases each). This CDR3 contains 14 residues. Germline values: CDR1 SQVTM, CDR2 ANQGSEA. Trimming pared 3 bases from V and 2 bases from J, leaving 12 bases between. The CDR3 loop reads CSVEGDRITDTQYF. The CDR3 nucleotides read TGCAGCGTTGAGGGAGACAGAATCACAGATACGCAGTATTTT.

Here the CDR3 DNA reads TGTGCCATCAGTGATCAACAGGGCGCCCACGAGCAGTACTTC. This translates into CAISDQQGAHEQYF. This sequence joins TRBV10-3 and TRBJ2-7; D may be TRBD1 (6 bases). This CDR3 comprises 14 residues. Germline V gene lookup returns CDR1 ENHRY and CDR2 SYGVKD. Trimming removed 3 bases at V and 5 bases at J, with 14 bases between.

The V and J genes are TRBV15 and TRBJ2-2; tentatively, D is TRBD1 (6 bases). With 3 bases removed from V and 6 bases from J, the gap between germline ends came to 17 bases. Germline V gene lookup returns CDR1 LNHNV and CDR2 YYDKDF (reference sequence). The CDR3 extends over 16 amino acids. The CDR3 reads CATSSGQPPGAGELFF. CDR3 sequence (DNA): TGTGCCACCAGCAGCGGACAGCCTCCAGGCGCCGGGGAGCTGTTTTTT.

The chain is built from TRBV11-2 and TRBJ2-7; the D is unclear. The CDR3 runs to 14 residues. V lost 5 bases and J lost 3, with 14 bases in between. Germline loops: CDR1 SGHAT, CDR2 FQNNGV. The CDR3 sequence is CASSTDVQVYEQYF. CDR3 sequence (DNA): TGTGCCAGCAGCACAGACGTCCAGGTCTACGAGCAGTACTTC. The full variable domain, with the rest looked up from reference TRBV11-2 and TRBJ2-7, is EAGVAQSPRYKIIEKRQSVAFWCNPISGHATLYWYQQILGQGPKLLIQFQNNGVVDDSQLPKDRFSAERLKGVDSTLKIQPAKLEDSAVYLCASSTDVQVYEQYFGPGTRLTVT.

This sequence joins TRBV19 and TRBJ1-3; TRBD1 is a possible D gene (6 bases). Trimming took off 7 bases at V and 4 bases at J, with 17 bases between the two ends. The CDR3 length is 15 residues. Germline V gene data show CDR1 as LNHDA and CDR2 as SQIVND (reference sequence). The CDR3 DNA reads TGTGCCAGTACCGCAGGCAGGGGATCCGGAAACACCATATATTTT. It codes for CASTAGRGSGNTIYF.

The chain combines TRBV10-3 with TRBJ1-1; 10 bases match TRBD1. This CDR3 spans 14 amino acids. J lost 2 bases, V lost 6 bases, and 3 bases had no gene match. CDR1 ENHRY and CDR2 SYGVKD come from the germline V gene. The chain's CDR3 is CAISGTGENTEAFF. In DNA, the CDR3 is TGTGCCATCAGCGGGACAGGGGAAAACACTGAAGCTTTCTTT.

The chain links TRBV27 to TRBJ2-2; TRBD1 matches 8 bases. Trimming removed 6 bases from V and 6 bases from J; junction bases left unmatched: 3. This CDR3 is built from 13 residues. The germline V gene encodes CDR1 MNHEY and CDR2 SMNVEV (reference sequence). The CDR3 DNA reads as TGTGCCAGCAGGACAGGGGTGCCCGGGGAGCTGTTTTTT. It encodes CASRTGVPGELFF.

The chain uses TRBV2 and TRBJ2-7; possibly TRBD1 for D (6 bases). The CDR3 extends over 14 amino acids. Germline V gene data show CDR1 as SNHLY and CDR2 as FYNNEI. V gave up 8 bases and J gave up 3 bases, with 17 bases separating them. CDR3: CASGGSRTHYEQYF. The DNA for the CDR3 is TGTGCCAGCGGGGGCTCGAGGACTCACTACGAGCAGTACTTC.

The chain joins TRBV5-4 to TRBJ2-5, with a tentative D call TRBD2 (6 bases). The CDR3 is 16 amino acids. Trimming pared 3 bases from V and 2 bases from J, leaving 17 bases between. Germline CDR1 reads SGHNT; CDR2 reads YYREEE (reference sequence). CDR3 protein: CASSSQGVRGQETQYF. CDR3 nucleotide sequence: TGTGCCAGCAGCTCCCAAGGGGTGCGGGGACAAGAGACCCAGTACTTC.

The CDR3 sequence: CASSLEPAEGEKLFF. The DNA for the CDR3 is TGCGCCAGCAGCTTGGAGCCGGCGGAGGGTGAAAAACTGTTTTTT. The chain couples TRBV5-1 to TRBJ1-4; no reliable D call. CDR3 size: 15 residues. The ends were cut back, 0 bases at V and 7 bases at J, with 13 bases in the middle. Germline CDR1 and CDR2: SGHRS and YFSETQ.

The V and J genes are TRBV6-1 and TRBJ1-6; perhaps TRBD1 as D (5 bases). Germline V gene lookup returns CDR1 MNHNS and CDR2 SASEGT. The V end was cut by 4 bases, the J end by 3 bases, with 16 bases between. The CDR3 has 17 amino acids. CDR3 region: CASSGWGEAVYNSPLHF. The CDR3 DNA sequence: TGTGCCAGCAGTGGCTGGGGGGAGGCCGTCTATAATTCACCCCTCCACTTT.

This sequence joins TRBV18 and TRBJ2-1, with D uncertain. The germline CDR1 and CDR2 sequences are KGHSH and LQKENI. With 4 bases removed from V and 11 bases from J, the gap between germline ends came to 15 bases. This CDR3 spans 13 amino acids. DNA of the CDR3: TGTGCCAGCTCACGCAAAGACTTCGTTAAGCAGTTCTTC. This codes for CASSRKDFVKQFF.

The rearrangement joins TRBV9 to TRBJ2-7, with TRBD1 matching over 7 bases. This CDR3 has 15 residues. The junction had 9 bases not matched to a gene; V was cut back by 4 bases and J by 2 bases. Germline V gene data show CDR1 as SGDLS and CDR2 as YYNGEE. The CDR3 bases are TGTGCCAGCAGCCCCCGACAGGGAGCCCCCTACGAGCAGTACTTC. As protein: CASSPRQGAPYEQYF.